This T cell receptor (beta chain) was profiled in a study of T cells in Graves' hyperthyroidism and ophthalmopathy. TCR beta CDR3 sequences were amplified from RNA transcripts. When the TCR CDR3 underwent first-round RT-PCR, the HTBI primer set was used. MiXCR, run by TCRdb on the multiplex PCR reads, gives a single entry per CDR3 protein. The sample lists a few hundred thousand distinct CDR3 sequences, approximately 44% seen once, with approximately 7.5% in the top ten. Germline V gene data show CDR1 as DFQATT and CDR2 as SNEGSKA (reference sequence). Trimming stripped 0 bases from V and 0 bases from J, with 11 bases between. The CDR3 sequence is 16 residues long.

The receptor comes from a woman aged 18-29 years with Graves' hyperthyroidism. The sequenced sample was peripheral blood or thyroid tissue (not recorded which). The rearrangement uses TRBV20-1 and TRBJ2-2; D gene ambiguous. The CDR3 DNA sequence: TGCAGTGCTAGAGATAGGAACTTCGCGAACACCGGGGAGCTGTTTTTT. This sequence encodes CSARDRNFANTGELFF.